This passage covers 14 T cell receptor beta chains from one sample sequenced in a study of blood T cell repertoires in COVID-19. TCRdb's copy holds only in-frame clones and misses some; the assay was immunoSEQ multiplex PCR. Among tens of thousands of clones, approximately 87% were seen once, and the ten largest hold roughly 6.8%. Input material: peripheral blood. The receptor source for this set is a human donor with acute or convalescent COVID-19. The donor label of this sample is uncertain.

J is TRBJ1-5 and V is TRBV2; tentatively, D is TRBD1 (6 bases). The CDR3 totals 14 residues. The germline V and J ends were trimmed by 4 bases and 4 bases, with 11 bases remaining between them. Per the germline V gene, CDR1 is SNHLY and CDR2 is FYNNEI. The CDR3 reads CASSGGQGNQPQHF. The CDR3 DNA reads as TGTGCCAGCAGTGGGGGGCAGGGGAATCAGCCCCAGCATTTT.

The rearrangement joins TRBV6-5 to TRBJ1-2; D gene ambiguous. The germline V and J ends were trimmed by 0 bases and 4 bases, with 12 bases remaining between them. The CDR3 sequence is 15 residues long. CDR1 is MNHEY, CDR2 SVGAGI, per germline. CDR3 region: CASSYSGVVTYGYTF. The CDR3 nucleotides read TGTGCCAGCAGTTACTCGGGAGTGGTTACCTATGGCTACACCTTC.

The chain employs TRBV9 and TRBJ2-3, with 10 bases matching TRBD1. Unmatched junction bases numbered 5, after V lost 3 bases and J lost 1 base. CDR1 and CDR2 from the germline V gene are SGDLS and YYNGEE. There are 16 residues in the CDR3. The CDR3, as DNA: TGTGCCAGCAGCGCTGGACAGGGGGTGCGCACAGATACGCAGTATTTT. It codes for CASSAGQGVRTDTQYF. The full variable domain, with the rest looked up from reference TRBV9 and TRBJ2-3, is DSGVTQTPKHLITATGQRVTLRCSPRSGDLSVYWYQQSLDQGLQFLIQYYNGEERAKGNILERFSAQQFPDLHSELNLSSLELGDSALYFCASSAGQGVRTDTQYFGPGTRLTVL.

The chain carries TRBV7-8 and TRBJ2-1, with a tentative D call TRBD1 (6 bases). CDR1 is SGHVS, CDR2 FQNEAQ, per germline. V lost 4 bases, J lost 6 bases, and 19 bases lay in between. CDR3 size: 16 residues. CDR3 in DNA: TGTGCCAGCAGCTCCCTTCGCCAGGGGTTGAGCAATGAGCAGTTCTTC. Protein product: CASSSLRQGLSNEQFF.

The chain uses TRBV5-4 and TRBJ2-3; 10 bases align to TRBD2. The CDR3 sequence is 16 residues long. J lost 2 bases, V lost 4 bases, and 7 bases had no gene match. Germline loops: CDR1 SGHNT, CDR2 YYREEE (reference sequence). The chain's CDR3 is CASSGKRGGNTDTQYF. CDR3 nucleotides: TGTGCCAGCAGCGGTAAGCGGGGGGGCAACACAGATACGCAGTATTTT.

The chain recombines TRBV6-2 or TRBV6-3 with TRBJ2-3; D might be TRBD2 (6 bases). The CDR3 loop spans 14 amino acids. Germline CDR1 is MNHEY and CDR2 is SVGEGT. Trimming took 6 bases from V and 6 from J, leaving 16 bases between them. In DNA form, the CDR3 reads TGTGCCAGCAGCCTCCAGCGGGCCTCCGATACGCAGTATTTT. This gives the protein CASSLQRASDTQYF.

CDR3 coding DNA: TGTGCCAGCAGCGACAGGGGGAATGAGCAGTTCTTC. It is translated as CASSDRGNEQFF. The rearrangement uses TRBV11-3 and TRBJ2-1, with 9 bases that match TRBD1. The germline gives CDR1 SGHNT, CDR2 YENEEA. V shed 5 bases and J 7 bases; nucleotides not matched to a gene: 0. This CDR3 has 12 amino acids.

V gene TRBV4-1 combines with J gene TRBJ1-3, with a weak D call TRBD1 (6 bases). CDR3 length: 17 amino acids. Between the trimmed V and J ends, which lost 1 base and 0 bases, there was a span of 13 bases. Per the germline V gene, CDR1 is MGHRA and CDR2 is YSYEKL. The CDR3 region is CASSQVTGSASGNTIYF. In DNA form, the CDR3 reads TGCGCCAGCAGCCAAGTGACAGGTTCGGCCTCTGGAAACACCATATATTTT.

This clone was picked up one time. The CDR3 nucleotides read TGTGCCAGCAGCTTACATCAAGAGACCCAGTACTTC. Amino acids: CASSLHQETQYF. The rearrangement links TRBV7-3 to TRBJ2-5; D gene unclear. The CDR3 is made up of 12 amino acids. Trimming removed 2 bases from V and 2 bases from J, with 3 bases in between. Germline V lookup: CDR1 SGHTA, CDR2 FQGTGA.

The chain carries TRBV7-9 and TRBJ2-2, with D maybe TRBD2 (7 bases). CDR1 is SEHNR, CDR2 FQNEAQ, per germline (reference sequence). Trimming took off 5 bases at V and 7 bases at J, with 20 bases between the two ends. This CDR3 spans 16 amino acids. The CDR3 sequence is CASSRERGAKNGELFF. CDR3 coding DNA: TGTGCCAGCAGCCGCGAACGGGGGGCCAAAAACGGGGAGCTGTTTTTT.

V usage is TRBV6-6 and J usage is TRBJ2-7, with D possibly being TRBD2 (5 bases). The V and J ends lost 2 bases and 1 base respectively, with 6 bases between them. The CDR3 contains 13 residues. Germline V lookup: CDR1 MNHNY, CDR2 SVGAGI (reference sequence). The CDR3 region has the DNA TGTGCCAGCAGTTACAGCGGTTCCTACGAGCAGTACTTC. It specifies CASSYSGSYEQYF.

The rearrangement uses TRBV7-2 and TRBJ1-2; D is uncertain. There are 15 residues in the CDR3. The V gene's germline CDR1 is SGHTA and CDR2 FQGNSA. V dropped 4 bases and J dropped 8 bases, with 20 bases sitting between them. The CDR3 DNA reads as TGTGCCAGCAGCTCCCTCCCGGGAGCCCCGATGGGCTACACCTTC. Its translation: CASSSLPGAPMGYTF.

The chain employs TRBV28 and TRBJ2-6; 7 bases are shared with TRBD2. Germline trimming cut 5 bases from V and 0 bases from J; bases unmatched to any gene: 13. The germline V gene has CDR1 MDHEN and CDR2 SYDVKM. This CDR3 comprises 19 residues. The CDR3 spells CASSLGGGSLPSGANVLTF. CDR3 DNA sequence: TGTGCCAGCAGTCTCGGGGGAGGGAGTCTCCCCTCTGGGGCCAACGTCCTGACTTTC. Based on the CDR3 plus reference TRBV28 and TRBJ2-6, the full variable domain is DVKVTQSSRYLVKRTGEKVFLECVQDMDHENMFWYRQDPGLGLRLIYFSYDVKMKEKGDIPEGYSVSREKKERFSLILESASTNQTSMYLCASSLGGGSLPSGANVLTFGAGSRLTVL.

The chain joins TRBV5-1 to TRBJ2-3, with 10 bases lining up with TRBD1. In germline, CDR1 is SGHRS, CDR2 YFSETQ. Losses at the gene ends were 0 bases for V and 4 bases for J; bases not matched to a gene: 11. The CDR3 consists of 18 residues. The CDR3 protein is CASSLDDRGRGMADTQYF. The DNA of the CDR3 is TGCGCCAGCAGCTTGGATGACAGGGGGCGCGGGATGGCAGATACGCAGTATTTT.